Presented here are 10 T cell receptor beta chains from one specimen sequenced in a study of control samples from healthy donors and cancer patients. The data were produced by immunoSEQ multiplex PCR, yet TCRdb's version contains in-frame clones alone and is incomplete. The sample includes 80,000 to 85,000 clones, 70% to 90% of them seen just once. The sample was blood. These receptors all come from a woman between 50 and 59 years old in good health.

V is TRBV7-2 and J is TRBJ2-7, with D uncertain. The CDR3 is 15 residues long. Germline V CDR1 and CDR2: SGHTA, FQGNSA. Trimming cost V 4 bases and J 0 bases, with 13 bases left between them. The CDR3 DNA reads TGTGCCAGCAGCTACGCAATCGACGGCTCCTACGAGCAGTACTTC. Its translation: CASSYAIDGSYEQYF.

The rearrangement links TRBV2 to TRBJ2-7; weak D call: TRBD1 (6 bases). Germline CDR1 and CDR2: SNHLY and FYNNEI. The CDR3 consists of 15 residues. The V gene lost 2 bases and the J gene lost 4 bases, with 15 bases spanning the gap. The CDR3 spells CASSENGQIVYEQYF. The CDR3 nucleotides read TGTGCCAGCAGTGAAAATGGACAGATAGTTTACGAGCAGTACTTC.

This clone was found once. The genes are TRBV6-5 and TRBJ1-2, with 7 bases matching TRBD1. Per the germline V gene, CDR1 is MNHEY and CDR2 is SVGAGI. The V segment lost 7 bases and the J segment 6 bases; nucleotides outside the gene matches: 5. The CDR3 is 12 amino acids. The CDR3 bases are TGTGCCAGCACCACCGGACAGGATGGCTACACCTTC. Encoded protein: CASTTGQDGYTF.

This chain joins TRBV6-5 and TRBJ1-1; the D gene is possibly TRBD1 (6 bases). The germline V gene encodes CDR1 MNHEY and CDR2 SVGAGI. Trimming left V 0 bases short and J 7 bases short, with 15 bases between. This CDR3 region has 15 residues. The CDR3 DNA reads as TGTGCCAGCAGTTACTCAACAGGGAAGCTCAGTGAAGCTTTCTTT. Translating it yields CASSYSTGKLSEAFF.

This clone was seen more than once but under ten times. CDR3 DNA: TGTGCCAGCCTTCAAGTCCGGGACAGGGGGGTCGGGGCCAACGTCCTGACTTTC. Its protein is CASLQVRDRGVGANVLTF. This chain connects TRBV27 to TRBJ2-6, with TRBD1 matching 11 bases. CDR1 is MNHEY and CDR2 is SMNVEV in the germline V gene (reference sequence). This CDR3 contains 18 residues. The ends lost 8 bases at V and 4 bases at J; junction bases unmatched: 13.

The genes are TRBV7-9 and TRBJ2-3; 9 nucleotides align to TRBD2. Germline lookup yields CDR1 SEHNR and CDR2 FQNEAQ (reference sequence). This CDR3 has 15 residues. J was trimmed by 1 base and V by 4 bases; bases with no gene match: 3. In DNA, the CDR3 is TGTGCCAGCAGCTGGGCTAGCGGGGGCACAGATACGCAGTATTTT. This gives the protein CASSWASGGTDTQYF.

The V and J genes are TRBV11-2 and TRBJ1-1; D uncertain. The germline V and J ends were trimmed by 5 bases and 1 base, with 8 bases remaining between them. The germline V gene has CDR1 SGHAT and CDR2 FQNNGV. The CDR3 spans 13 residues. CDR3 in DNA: TGTGCCAGCAGCAGTAACCCGAACACTGAAGCTTTCTTT. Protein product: CASSSNPNTEAFF.

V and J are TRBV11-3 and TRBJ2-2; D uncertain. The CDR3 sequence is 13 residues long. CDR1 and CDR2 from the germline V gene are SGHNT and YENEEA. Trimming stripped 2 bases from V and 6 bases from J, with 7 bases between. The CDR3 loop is CASSLPPSGELFF. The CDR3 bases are TGTGCCAGCAGCTTACCCCCGTCCGGGGAGCTGTTTTTT.

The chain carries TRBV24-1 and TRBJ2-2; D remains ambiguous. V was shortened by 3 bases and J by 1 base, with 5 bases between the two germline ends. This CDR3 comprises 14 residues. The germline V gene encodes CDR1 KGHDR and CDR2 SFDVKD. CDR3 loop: CATSDALNTGELFF. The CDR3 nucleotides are TGTGCCACCAGTGATGCACTGAACACCGGGGAGCTGTTTTTT.

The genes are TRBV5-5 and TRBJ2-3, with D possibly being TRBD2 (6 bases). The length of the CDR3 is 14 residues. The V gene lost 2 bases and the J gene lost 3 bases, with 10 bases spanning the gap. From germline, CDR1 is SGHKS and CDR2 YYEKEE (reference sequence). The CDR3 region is CASSLYAGTDTQYF. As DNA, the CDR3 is TGTGCCAGCAGCTTATACGCGGGGACAGATACGCAGTATTTT.